Below, 23 T cell receptor beta chains from the same sample are listed, as sequenced in a study of cytomegalovirus exposure and HLA in healthy donors. The primer mix had 60 Vbeta and 13 Jbeta primers. Produced via immunoSEQ multiplex PCR; TCRdb's table is partial and in-frame only. The data hold nearly 200,000 clones, with 70% to 80% observed a single time. Sequencing input: PBMCs. All receptors come from a male donor in good health and CMV-seropositive.

In this sample, this clone turned up once. The gene calls are TRBV13 and TRBJ1-2; 10 bases line up with TRBD1. The V gene end was trimmed by 5 bases and the J gene end by 8 bases; junction bases not matched to a gene: 17. The CDR3 runs 17 residues. Germline CDR1 reads PRHDT; CDR2 reads FYEKMQ (reference sequence). CDR3 sequence: CASSGTSGTGADRGYTF. The CDR3 coding sequence is TGTGCCAGCAGCGGCACCTCCGGGACAGGGGCAGATAGAGGCTACACCTTC. Full variable domain (remainder filled in from reference TRBV13 and TRBJ1-2): AAGVIQSPRHLIKEKRETATLKCYPIPRHDTVYWYQQGPGQDPQFLISFYEKMQSDKGSIPDRFSAQQFSDYHSELNMSSLELGDSALYFCASSGTSGTGADRGYTFGSGTRLTVV.

This chain links TRBV5-4 with TRBJ1-2; 7 bases are a match to TRBD1. J gave up 5 bases and V 1 base, and 5 bases lay outside the gene matches. Germline V CDR1 and CDR2: SGHNT, YYREEE (reference sequence). The CDR3 is 14 amino acids. The CDR3: CASSLRQGGYGYTF. The CDR3 region has the DNA TGTGCCAGCAGCTTGAGACAGGGAGGATATGGCTACACCTTC.

CDR3 nucleotide sequence: TGTGCCAGCAGGCTACAGGGCGCGTACGAGCAGTACTTC. It yields the protein CASRLQGAYEQYF. The rearrangement uses TRBV5-4 and TRBJ2-7; TRBD1 might be the D (6 bases). Trimming took off 5 bases at V and 4 bases at J, with 13 bases between the two ends. The CDR3 has 13 amino acids. The V gene's germline CDR1 is SGHNT and CDR2 YYREEE (reference sequence).

This chain uses TRBV9 with TRBJ2-6, with D unresolved. This CDR3 comprises 19 residues. With 3 bases removed from V and 0 bases from J, the gap between germline ends came to 19 bases. Per the germline V gene, CDR1 is SGDLS and CDR2 is YYNGEE. CDR3 in amino acids: CASSALSSRGGSGANVLTF. The CDR3 DNA follows: TGTGCCAGCAGCGCCCTCTCATCCCGCGGCGGCTCTGGGGCCAACGTCCTGACTTTC.

The chain employs TRBV7-9 and TRBJ1-1, with a possible D match to TRBD1 (5 bases). CDR3 length: 14 amino acids. In germline, CDR1 is SEHNR, CDR2 FQNEAQ (reference sequence). Between the trimmed V and J ends, which lost 6 bases and 6 bases, there was a span of 17 bases. CDR3 sequence (DNA): TGTGCCAGCAGAATCCAGGGTAGGAATGCTGAAGCTTTCTTT. As protein: CASRIQGRNAEAFF.

The chain is built from TRBV5-6 and TRBJ1-5; maybe TRBD1 (6 bases). Per germline, CDR1 SGHDT and CDR2 YYEEEE. Trimming took off 2 bases at V and 7 bases at J, with 13 bases between the two ends. The length of the CDR3 is 14 residues. CDR3 sequence: CASSLGGVGQPQHF. Here the CDR3 DNA reads TGTGCCAGCAGCTTAGGGGGGGTCGGCCAGCCCCAGCATTTT.

The V and J genes are TRBV28 and TRBJ2-5, with 9 bases identical to TRBD2. The ends lost 2 bases at V and 5 bases at J; junction bases unmatched: 3. The CDR3 totals 14 residues. CDR1 and CDR2 from the germline V gene are MDHEN and SYDVKM. The CDR3 loop is CASSLDSGSETQYF. CDR3 nucleotide sequence: TGTGCCAGCAGTTTAGATAGCGGGAGTGAGACCCAGTACTTC. The full variable domain, completed using reference TRBV28 and TRBJ2-5, is DVKVTQSSRYLVKRTGEKVFLECVQDMDHENMFWYRQDPGLGLRLIYFSYDVKMKEKGDIPEGYSVSREKKERFSLILESASTNQTSMYLCASSLDSGSETQYFGPGTRLLVL.

This chain joins TRBV6-5 and TRBJ2-6; D is unresolved. Trimming stripped 1 base from V and 3 bases from J, with 4 bases between. CDR1 and CDR2 from the germline V gene are MNHEY and SVGAGI. The CDR3 spans 14 residues. The CDR3 DNA is TGTGCCAGCAGTTACTTTCTTGGGGCCAACGTCCTGACTTTC. Residues: CASSYFLGANVLTF.

The V gene is TRBV10-3, the J gene TRBJ1-4; tentative D call: TRBD1 (6 bases). The V gene's germline CDR1 is ENHRY and CDR2 SYGVKD. The CDR3 has 15 amino acids. Trimming stripped 0 bases from V and 7 bases from J, with 12 bases between. DNA for the CDR3: TGTGCCATCAGTGAGTCGGCAGGGGCGGGTGAAAAACTGTTTTTT. Its protein is CAISESAGAGEKLFF.

The chain has TRBV5-1 and TRBJ1-1; D unresolved. Trimming left V 7 bases short and J 3 bases short, with 10 bases between. CDR1 is SGHRS, CDR2 YFSETQ, per germline. CDR3 length equals 12 residues. CDR3 region: CASRPGDTEAFF. DNA of the CDR3: TGCGCCAGCCGCCCCGGAGACACTGAAGCTTTCTTT.

This clone was seen only once. The V call is TRBV29-1, the J call TRBJ2-5; D may be TRBD2 (5 bases). Germline assignment: CDR1 SQVTM and CDR2 ANQGSEA. This CDR3 region has 10 residues. V lost 6 bases to trimming and J lost 7 bases, with 9 bases between them. The CDR3 sequence is CSVESGTQYF. CDR3 in DNA: TGCAGCGTCGAAAGCGGGACCCAGTACTTC.

This rearrangement joins TRBV6-1 to TRBJ1-1; no reliable D call. Deletions cut 0 bases from V and 4 bases from J, with 21 bases between. Germline V gives CDR1 MNHNS, CDR2 SASEGT. CDR3 length: 18 residues. The CDR3 DNA is TGTGCCAGCAGTGAAGCGCTTCCTTTCCGTGTGAGAGGCACTGAAGCTTTCTTT. This codes for CASSEALPFRVRGTEAFF.

J is TRBJ1-5 and V is TRBV7-2; D may be TRBD1 (5 bases). The CDR3 consists of 16 residues. The germline CDR1 and CDR2 sequences are SGHTA and FQGNSA. With 4 bases removed from V and 2 bases from J, the gap between germline ends came to 15 bases. CDR3 nucleotide sequence: TGTGCCAGCAGCTCTCGGCAGGGTGGACGCAATCAGCCCCAGCATTTT. Translated: CASSSRQGGRNQPQHF.

Details on this clone: Other DNA sequences from this sample encode an identical CDR3 as well. The V and J genes are TRBV6-1 and TRBJ1-2; a weak D match, TRBD1 (5 bases). V lost 3 bases and J 2 bases, leaving 7 bases between the germline ends. CDR1 MNHNS and CDR2 SASEGT come from the germline V gene. The CDR3 spans 13 residues. CDR3 loop: CASSEGLNYGYTF. In DNA form, the CDR3 reads TGTGCCAGCAGTGAGGGGCTAAACTATGGCTACACCTTC.

This clone was counted a single time. The CDR3 protein is CASRRTTGGSYEQYF. CDR3 DNA: TGTGCCAGCAGGCGGACAACAGGGGGCTCCTACGAGCAGTACTTC. The chain has TRBV5-8 and TRBJ2-7, with 8 bases fitting TRBD1. Germline CDR1 and CDR2: SGHTS and YDEGEE. Trimming removed 5 bases from V and 0 bases from J; junction bases left unmatched: 7. The CDR3 is 15 residues long.

This chain joins TRBV29-1 and TRBJ1-4; tentatively, D is TRBD1 (5 bases). CDR3 length: 13 amino acids. Trimming took 7 bases from V and 4 from J, leaving 13 bases between them. Germline assignment: CDR1 SQVTM and CDR2 ANQGSEA. The CDR3 is CSARGLGNEKLFF. The DNA for the CDR3 is TGCAGCGCTAGGGGTTTAGGTAATGAAAAACTGTTTTTT.

The chain has TRBV5-1 and TRBJ2-5; the D gene is possibly TRBD1 (6 bases). V was pared by 4 bases and J by 0 bases, with 13 bases between. Germline V CDR1 and CDR2: SGHRS, YFSETQ. The CDR3 loop spans 15 amino acids. CDR3 amino acids: CASSTLPGDQETQYF. The CDR3 DNA sequence: TGCGCCAGCAGCACACTACCAGGGGACCAAGAGACCCAGTACTTC.

The chain carries TRBV27 and TRBJ1-1; 8 bases are a match to TRBD1. Per germline, CDR1 MNHEY and CDR2 SMNVEV (reference sequence). The ends lost 6 bases at V and 5 bases at J; junction bases unmatched: 14. The CDR3 sequence is 16 residues long. CDR3 nucleotide sequence: TGTGCCAGCAGGAGACCGACAGGGGCAACGTGGACTGAAGCTTTCTTT. Translation: CASRRPTGATWTEAFF.

This clone was seen more than once but under ten times. This sequence joins TRBV28 and TRBJ1-5; 9 nucleotides line up with TRBD1. The CDR3 has 15 amino acids. Germline values: CDR1 MDHEN, CDR2 SYDVKM. V trimming: 7 bases; J trimming: 2 bases; junction bases outside the gene matches: 6. The CDR3 bases are TGTGCCAGCACCGAACAGGGGGCCGGCAATCAGCCCCAGCATTTT. This translates into CASTEQGAGNQPQHF.

V gene TRBV11-2 combines with J gene TRBJ1-4; no firm D call. V lost 2 bases, J lost 5 bases, and 24 bases lay in between. Germline values: CDR1 SGHAT, CDR2 FQNNGV. This CDR3 has 19 amino acids. The DNA of the CDR3 is TGTGCCAGCAGCTTATTAGAAGCTGGTAGGCGGGCCCACAATGAAAAACTGTTTTTT. Translated: CASSLLEAGRRAHNEKLFF.

The chain recombines TRBV5-1 with TRBJ2-4, with 8 bases matching TRBD1. CDR1 is SGHRS, CDR2 YFSETQ, per germline. The CDR3 totals 16 residues. J was trimmed by 3 bases and V by 3 bases; bases with no gene match: 8. The CDR3 coding sequence is TGCGCCAGCAGCTCGGACAGGGTTTCGGACAAAAACATTCAGTACTTC. This translates into CASSSDRVSDKNIQYF.

V usage is TRBV29-1 and J usage is TRBJ2-7, with D possibly TRBD1 on 6 matching bases. Germline loops: CDR1 SQVTM, CDR2 ANQGSEA. The V gene lost 6 bases and the J gene lost 3 bases, with 15 bases spanning the gap. The CDR3 is 13 residues long. CDR3 nucleotide sequence: TGCAGCGTAGCCACGACAGGAGACTACGAGCAGTACTTC. Its translation: CSVATTGDYEQYF.

The chain recombines TRBV2 with TRBJ2-1, with D possibly TRBD2 on 6 matching bases. V was trimmed by 7 bases and J by 9 bases, leaving 25 bases between them. CDR3 length: 16 amino acids. Germline V gene sequence: CDR1 SNHLY, CDR2 FYNNEI. CDR3 DNA: TGTGCCAGCATTATCCGGGAGTCAGGTGTCGGTCTTGAGCAGTTCTTC. Protein: CASIIRESGVGLEQFF.